Listed below are T cell receptor beta chains from one sample, sequenced in a study of post-analysis software for immune sequencing data. TCRdb re-called the PCR reads through MiXCR, storing one row per CDR3 protein. The sample has roughly 600,000 distinct CDR3 sequences; 44% are singletons. What was sequenced was blood. These receptors were collected from a girl under 18 with multiple sclerosis. The CDR3 runs from the conserved cysteine through the conserved F or W. D genes are given only for firm matches. Expanded clones get a size class; other rows say once, few or many, or leave the size out.

clone_size,cdr3_length,v_call,d_call,j_call,cdr3_aa,cdr3_nt
NA,16,TRBV7-2,TRBD2,TRBJ2-7,CASSLATSGRFNEQYF,TGTGCCAGCAGCTTAGCGACTAGCGGGAGATTCAATGAGCAGTACTTC
NA,11,TRBV25-1,NA,TRBJ2-7,CASRQGHEQYF,TGTGCCAGCAGACAGGGCCACGAGCAGTACTTC
few,18,TRBV27,TRBD1,TRBJ1-2,CASSLSGQGFQANYGYTF,TGTGCCAGCAGTTTATCGGGACAGGGGTTCCAAGCTAACTATGGCTACACCTTC
many,16,TRBV5-1,TRBD2,TRBJ2-1,CASSLGTSGTLNEQFF,TGCGCCAGCAGCTTGGGGACTAGCGGGACTTTAAATGAGCAGTTCTTC
NA,14,TRBV6-1,NA,TRBJ2-7,CASSEEVRDYEQYF,TGTGCCAGCAGTGAAGAAGTTAGGGACTACGAGCAGTACTTC
NA,15,TRBV6-2/TRBV6-3,NA,TRBJ2-3,CASSYSGQRTDTQYF,TGTGCCAGCAGTTACTCAGGACAGCGCACAGATACGCAGTATTTT
NA,15,TRBV5-1,NA,TRBJ2-7,CASSLWAGESYEQYF,TGCGCCAGCAGCTTGTGGGCAGGCGAGTCCTACGAGCAGTACTTC
NA,15,TRBV10-3,TRBD1,TRBJ2-5,CAISDAGGKGETRYF,TGTGCCATCAGTGATGCAGGGGGCAAAGGAGAGACCCGGTACTTC
NA,13,TRBV3-1,NA,TRBJ1-2,CASSQINRDGYTF,TGTGCCAGCAGCCAGATAAACAGGGATGGCTACACCTTC
NA,14,TRBV6-1,NA,TRBJ2-7,CASSELGRGYEQYF,TGTGCCAGCAGTGAATTGGGCAGGGGCTACGAGCAGTACTTC